A selection of T cell receptor beta chains follows, all from one sample in a study of blood T cell repertoires in COVID-19. Repertoires were generated with immunoSEQ multiplex PCR, while TCRdb's copy carries only in-frame clones and drops some. This table has fewer than 500,000 clones, 85% to 90% appearing once. The material sequenced was peripheral blood. The receptors come from a woman aged 25 to 39 with acute or convalescent COVID-19. Each CDR3 is given with its conserved first and last residue. The D gene is left open where the match is weak. Size is omitted from some rows. Given values are once, few, many or a class for expanded clones.

J gene	D gene	clone size	V gene	CDR3 protein	CDR3 DNA
TRBJ1-2	.	once	TRBV5-4	CASSKRGGYGYTF	TGTGCCAGCAGCAAAAGGGGGGGCTATGGCTACACCTTC
TRBJ2-7	TRBD1	many	TRBV28	CASSLGTGRTSEQYF	TGTGCCAGCAGTTTAGGGACAGGGAGGACCAGCGAGCAGTACTTC
TRBJ2-7	TRBD1	.	TRBV11-1	CASSLRGQDSYEQYF	TGTGCCAGCAGTTTGAGGGGGCAGGACTCCTACGAGCAGTACTTC
TRBJ1-2	TRBD1	.	TRBV12-3/TRBV12-4	CASSSTGVSGYTF	TGTGCCAGCAGTTCTACAGGGGTGAGTGGCTACACCTTC
TRBJ2-7	TRBD1	.	TRBV5-1	CASSLKQGVRLGYEQYF	TGCGCCAGCAGCTTGAAGCAGGGGGTTAGGCTGGGCTACGAGCAGTACTTC
TRBJ2-3	TRBD2	.	TRBV6-5	CASSRLAGTDTQYF	TGTGCCAGCTCTAGACTAGCGGGCACAGATACGCAGTATTTT
TRBJ1-4	TRBD1	.	TRBV27	CASSSIQGAPEKLFF	TGTGCCAGCAGTTCTATCCAGGGGGCCCCCGAAAAACTGTTTTTT
TRBJ1-3	.	.	TRBV10-3	CAISPSGNGNTIYF	TGTGCCATCAGCCCCTCGGGGAATGGAAACACCATATATTTT
TRBJ2-2	.	.	TRBV2	CATSGSRGGELFF	TGTGCCACTTCAGGGTCGAGAGGCGGGGAGCTGTTTTTT
TRBJ1-1	.	.	TRBV12-5	CASGLVLSGGTINTEAFF	TGTGCTAGTGGTTTGGTACTTTCCGGAGGGACTATTAACACTGAAGCTTTCTTT
TRBJ1-6	.	.	TRBV6-5	CASSYSPEFYNSPLHF	TGTGCCAGCAGTTACTCGCCAGAATTCTATAATTCACCCCTCCACTTT
TRBJ1-1	.	.	TRBV2	CASIRRGTEAFF	TGTGCCAGCATCAGAAGGGGGACTGAAGCTTTCTTT
TRBJ1-2	.	.	TRBV15	CATSREGGSYGYTF	TGTGCCACCAGCAGAGAGGGGGGTAGCTATGGCTACACCTTC
TRBJ2-5	TRBD1	.	TRBV5-4	CASSPGQGAGETQYF	TGTGCCAGCAGCCCAGGACAGGGGGCAGGAGAGACCCAGTACTTC
TRBJ1-1	TRBD1	.	TRBV19	CASSAGQGNTEAFF	TGTGCCAGTAGTGCGGGACAGGGAAACACTGAAGCTTTCTTT
TRBJ1-1	TRBD1	.	TRBV13	CASSWDRDSNTEAFF	TGTGCCAGCAGCTGGGACAGAGACTCGAACACTGAAGCTTTCTTT